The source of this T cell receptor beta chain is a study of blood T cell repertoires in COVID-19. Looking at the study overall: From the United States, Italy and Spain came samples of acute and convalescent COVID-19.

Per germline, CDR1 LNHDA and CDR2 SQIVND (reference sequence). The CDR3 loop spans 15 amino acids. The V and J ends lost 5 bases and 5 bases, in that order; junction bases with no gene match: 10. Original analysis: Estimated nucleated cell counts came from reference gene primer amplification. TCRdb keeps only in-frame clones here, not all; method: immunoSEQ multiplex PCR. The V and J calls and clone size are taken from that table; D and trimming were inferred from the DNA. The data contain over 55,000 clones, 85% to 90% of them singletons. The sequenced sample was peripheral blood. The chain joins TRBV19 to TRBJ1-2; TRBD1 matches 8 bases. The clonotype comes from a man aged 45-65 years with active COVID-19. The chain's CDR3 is CASSADRGVRYGYTF. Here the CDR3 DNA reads TGTGCCAGTAGTGCTGACAGGGGTGTCAGGTATGGCTACACCTTC.